Reported below is one T cell receptor (beta chain). Cohorts were assigned according to the clinical history that participants reported. Symptom resolution, clearance, or two negative PCRs marked the recovered donors of Cohort 3. This specimen belongs to a study of blood T cell repertoires in COVID-19. Sequencing was performed with immunoSEQ multiplex PCR; in TCRdb, only in-frame clones are kept and a portion is missing. This sample has about 140,000 clones; over 80% occur once, and the top ten carry 10% to 12%. The V end lost 3 bases, the J end lost 0 bases, and 21 bases lay between the germline ends. The CDR3 runs to 18 residues. Looked up from germline, CDR1 is MDHEN and CDR2 is SYDVKM.

Sequenced: PBMCs or T cells enriched from blood (not recorded which). This clonotype originated in a man in his 60s who had recovered from COVID-19. The chain has TRBV28 and TRBJ2-7, with a weak D call TRBD1 (6 bases). CDR3 protein: CASSFKFRAGDDSYEQYF. CDR3 nucleotides: TGTGCCAGCAGTTTCAAGTTTAGGGCAGGGGATGACTCCTACGAGCAGTACTTC.